This T cell receptor (beta chain) was recovered during a study of T cells in Graves' hyperthyroidism and ophthalmopathy. RNA transcripts served as the template for amplifying TCR beta CDR3 regions. The TCR CDR3 was amplified in a first-round RT-PCR using the HTBI primer set. TCRdb passed the multiplex PCR reads through MiXCR, listing each CDR3 protein once. The sample has nearly 600,000 distinct CDR3 sequences, approximately 15% seen once. Patients were excluded because of uncontrolled infection, other autoimmune disease, pregnancy or lactation. Diagnosing involved the use of clinical symptoms, serum thyroxine and TRAb, thyroid ultrasound and orbital computed tomography. Sequenced input: blood. The receptor was isolated from a woman between 18 and 30 years old with Graves' ophthalmopathy.

Here the CDR3 reads CASSPRRGTDGYTF. For the CDR3, the DNA is TGCGCCAGCAGCCCGCGCAGGGGGACCGATGGCTACACCTTC. This chain joins TRBV5-1 and TRBJ1-2; 7 nucleotides agree with TRBD1. This CDR3 comprises 14 residues. Trimming removed 4 bases from V and 6 bases from J; junction bases left unmatched: 9. Per the germline V gene, CDR1 is SGHRS and CDR2 is YFSETQ. Full variable domain (rest looked up from reference TRBV5-1 and TRBJ1-2): KAGVTQTPRYLIKTRGQQVTLSCSPISGHRSVSWYQQTPGQGLQFLFEYFSETQRNKGNFPGRFSGRQFSNSRSEMNVSTLELGDSALYLCASSPRRGTDGYTFGSGTRLTVV.